Below are 27 T cell receptor beta chains sequenced from a single sample in a study of blood T cell repertoires in COVID-19. Libraries were prepared by immunoSEQ multiplex PCR; TCRdb keeps only in-frame clonotypes and omits some of them. The sample shows around 200,000 clones, around 87% of them seen only once. The source material was peripheral blood. These receptors were obtained from a man in his forties with active or convalescent COVID-19.

The rearrangement links TRBV4-1 to TRBJ2-5; TRBD2 matches 8 bases. The CDR3 has 17 amino acids. Germline lookup yields CDR1 MGHRA and CDR2 YSYEKL. Trimming took 5 bases from V and 3 from J; bases not matched to a gene: 14. This CDR3 reads CASSSAWLSAGEETQYF. CDR3 nucleotides: TGCGCCAGCAGCTCCGCCTGGTTATCAGCGGGGGAAGAGACCCAGTACTTC.

The V and J genes are TRBV2 and TRBJ2-5; D is possibly TRBD2 (6 bases). V was clipped by 1 base and J by 6 bases, with 18 bases between them. Looked up from germline, CDR1 is SNHLY and CDR2 is FYNNEI. The CDR3 sequence is 16 residues long. CDR3 loop: CASSEDPGGARKTQYF. As DNA, the CDR3 is TGTGCCAGCAGTGAAGACCCCGGCGGGGCGAGGAAGACCCAGTACTTC. The whole variable domain, filled in from reference TRBV2 and TRBJ2-5, reads EPEVTQTPSHQVTQMGQEVILRCVPISNHLYFYWYRQILGQKVEFLVSFYNNEISEKSEIFDDQFSVERPDGSNFTLKIRSTKLEDSAMYFCASSEDPGGARKTQYFGPGTRLLVL.

This sequence joins TRBV30 and TRBJ2-7; 9 nucleotides line up with TRBD1. This CDR3 contains 14 residues. CDR1 and CDR2 from the germline V gene are GTSNPN and SVGIG (reference sequence). V lost 2 bases, J lost 6 bases, and 8 bases stayed unmatched. The CDR3 loop is CAWSLTSTGGEQYF. The CDR3 DNA reads as TGTGCCTGGAGTCTGACCTCGACAGGGGGCGAGCAGTACTTC.

The V and J genes are TRBV28 and TRBJ1-1; 8 bases agree with TRBD1. The V gene's germline CDR1 is MDHEN and CDR2 SYDVKM. J lost 4 bases, V lost 5 bases, and 9 bases had no gene match. CDR3 length: 15 residues. CDR3 bases: TGTGCCAGCAGTCTTACAGGGGGTATGGGCACTGAAGCTTTCTTT. This sequence encodes CASSLTGGMGTEAFF.

The genes are TRBV2 and TRBJ1-1, with TRBD1 identical over 8 bases. Per the germline V gene, CDR1 is SNHLY and CDR2 is FYNNEI. After removal of 2 bases from V and 7 bases from J, the junction contained 9 bases not matched to a gene. There are 15 residues in the CDR3. CDR3: CASSEKSGTGYEAFF. Written as DNA, the CDR3 is TGTGCCAGCAGTGAAAAAAGCGGGACAGGCTATGAAGCTTTCTTT.

The rearrangement uses TRBV6-1 and TRBJ1-4; 7 bases are a match to TRBD1. The CDR3 consists of 15 residues. Germline V CDR1 and CDR2: MNHNS, SASEGT. V trimming: 0 bases; J trimming: 6 bases; junction bases outside the gene matches: 4. CDR3 protein: CASSEATGKYEKLFF. In DNA form, the CDR3 reads TGTGCCAGCAGTGAAGCGACAGGGAAGTATGAAAAACTGTTTTTT.

The table lists this clone with a count of one. This sequence joins TRBV30 and TRBJ1-2; D uncertain. Between the trimmed V and J ends, which lost 0 bases and 3 bases, there was a span of 8 bases. The CDR3 runs 13 residues. Germline values: CDR1 GTSNPN, CDR2 SVGIG (reference sequence). The CDR3 region has the DNA TGTGCCTGGAGTGTAAGGCGGGACTATGGCTACACCTTC. It codes for CAWSVRRDYGYTF.

This clone was counted a few times. The chain combines TRBV6-5 with TRBJ1-2, with D possibly TRBD1 on 6 matching bases. The V and J ends lost 5 bases and 8 bases respectively, with 12 bases between them. The CDR3 covers 12 residues. CDR1 and CDR2 from the germline V gene are MNHEY and SVGAGI. The CDR3 spells CASSQGPNGYTF. The DNA for the CDR3 is TGTGCCAGCAGTCAGGGGCCAAACGGCTACACCTTC.

This sequence joins TRBV28 and TRBJ2-5, with 13 bases lining up with TRBD2. The germline gives CDR1 MDHEN, CDR2 SYDVKM. V gave up 4 bases and J gave up 9 bases; unmatched junction bases: 8. The CDR3 runs to 15 residues. The CDR3 here is CASSSGLAGIEAQYF. DNA of the CDR3: TGTGCCAGCAGTTCGGGACTAGCGGGGATAGAAGCCCAGTACTTC.

This rearrangement joins TRBV18 to TRBJ2-1, with D perhaps matching TRBD1 (6 bases). There are 15 residues in the CDR3. The V gene lost 1 base and the J gene lost 4 bases, with 11 bases spanning the gap. Germline CDR1 KGHSH, CDR2 LQKENI. Written as DNA, the CDR3 is TGTGCCAGCTCACCACGGGACACAAGATACAATGAGCAGTTCTTC. It encodes CASSPRDTRYNEQFF.

This sequence joins TRBV6-5 and TRBJ1-2; no definite D call. The V gene's germline CDR1 is MNHEY and CDR2 SVGAGI. The CDR3 length is 14 residues. Trimming pared 0 bases from V and 2 bases from J, leaving 7 bases between. The chain's CDR3 is CASSYSPGNYGYTF. The DNA of the CDR3 is TGTGCCAGCAGTTACTCCCCGGGAAACTATGGCTACACCTTC.

V gene TRBV6-6 combines with J gene TRBJ1-1; no clear D. Per germline, CDR1 MNHNY and CDR2 SVGAGI (reference sequence). The ends were cut back, 7 bases at V and 0 bases at J, with 9 bases in the middle. The CDR3 runs 13 residues. The chain's CDR3 is CASTKSLNTEAFF. The CDR3 nucleotides are TGTGCCAGCACCAAGAGCCTGAACACTGAAGCTTTCTTT.

The rearrangement links TRBV5-4 to TRBJ2-7, with 15 positions matching TRBD2. V shed 4 bases, J shed 3 bases, and the junction held 5 bases outside the gene matches. Germline values: CDR1 SGHNT, CDR2 YYREEE (reference sequence). The CDR3 is 16 residues long. CDR3 in DNA: TGTGCCAGCAGCCCAGGACTAGCGGGGGGGCGCTACGAGCAGTACTTC. Residues: CASSPGLAGGRYEQYF. The variable domain in full, completed from reference TRBV5-4 and TRBJ2-7, reads ETGVTQSPTHLIKTRGQQVTLRCSSQSGHNTVSWYQQALGQGPQFIFQYYREEENGRGNFPPRFSGLQFPNYSSELNVNALELDDSALYLCASSPGLAGGRYEQYFGPGTRLTVT.

The gene calls are TRBV19 and TRBJ2-3; tentative D call: TRBD1 (6 bases). The ends were cut back, 9 bases at V and 1 base at J, with 17 bases in the middle. Germline V gene lookup returns CDR1 LNHDA and CDR2 SQIVND (reference sequence). This CDR3 has 15 amino acids. In DNA, the CDR3 is TGTGCCAGCACCACTTCAGGGGCGGGCACAGATACGCAGTATTTT. Its translation is CASTTSGAGTDTQYF.

This clone occurred once. V and J are TRBV7-8 and TRBJ2-1; TRBD2 aligns across 8 bases. V was pared by 2 bases and J by 6 bases, with 12 bases of the junction left unmatched. Germline CDR1 and CDR2: SGHVS and FQNEAQ. This CDR3 is 17 amino acids long. In nucleotides, the CDR3 is TGTGCCAGCAGCTTATCACGGGCTGCGGGGGGTGGCAATGAGCAGTTCTTC. It specifies CASSLSRAAGGGNEQFF.

J is TRBJ1-5 and V is TRBV6-5, with D uncertain. The CDR3 extends over 14 amino acids. With 8 bases removed from V and 0 bases from J, the gap between germline ends came to 11 bases. Germline CDR1 and CDR2: MNHEY and SVGAGI. CDR3 in DNA: TGTGCCAGCCAGAGGCGGTATAGCAATCAGCCCCAGCATTTT. Its translation is CASQRRYSNQPQHF.

The chain carries TRBV30 and TRBJ1-1, with TRBD1 identical over 8 bases. The CDR3 loop spans 14 amino acids. The germline V gene has CDR1 GTSNPN and CDR2 SVGIG (reference sequence). The V and J ends lost 5 bases and 4 bases, in that order; junction bases with no gene match: 9. The CDR3 coding sequence is TGTGCCTGGGCGAGAGGGACAGGCAGCACTGAAGCTTTCTTT. Amino acids: CAWARGTGSTEAFF.

The J gene is TRBJ2-7, the V gene TRBV11-2; tentative D call: TRBD1 (6 bases). V lost 5 bases and J lost 7, with 15 bases in between. Germline V gives CDR1 SGHAT, CDR2 FQNNGV. The CDR3 loop spans 13 amino acids. Here the CDR3 DNA reads TGTGCCAGCAGCGGGCAGGGGAAGGGAGAGCAGTACTTC. Translating it yields CASSGQGKGEQYF.

The chain joins TRBV15 to TRBJ1-2, with D perhaps matching TRBD1 (6 bases). V lost 4 bases and J 4 bases, leaving 10 bases between the germline ends. CDR3 size: 13 residues. Per germline, CDR1 LNHNV and CDR2 YYDKDF (reference sequence). The CDR3 sequence: CATSTGTSYGYTF. Written as DNA, the CDR3 is TGTGCCACCAGCACCGGGACAAGCTATGGCTACACCTTC.

The CDR3 DNA reads TGTGCCAGCAGCCTAACAGGGGGCGCGGGCACTGAAGCTTTCTTT. Translated, it gives CASSLTGGAGTEAFF. The chain combines TRBV5-4 with TRBJ1-1; 9 bases are shared with TRBD1. Germline V lookup: CDR1 SGHNT, CDR2 YYREEE (reference sequence). The CDR3 loop spans 15 amino acids. Trimming took 4 bases from V and 4 from J; bases not matched to a gene: 8.

The CDR3 loop is CAWKQSGVNYGYTF. CDR3 coding DNA: TGTGCCTGGAAACAATCCGGGGTAAACTATGGCTACACCTTC. The chain links TRBV30 to TRBJ1-2; no reliable D call. CDR3 length: 14 residues. Germline loops: CDR1 GTSNPN, CDR2 SVGIG (reference sequence). V lost 4 bases, J lost 2 bases, and 14 bases lay in between. Based on the CDR3 plus reference TRBV30 and TRBJ1-2, the full variable domain is SQTIHQWPATLVQPVGSPLSLECTVEGTSNPNLYWYRQAAGRGLQLLFYSVGIGQISSEVPQNLSASRPQDRQFILSSKKLLLSDSGFYLCAWKQSGVNYGYTFGSGTRLTVV.

The chain combines TRBV25-1 with TRBJ1-2, with D possibly TRBD1 on 6 matching bases. Germline V gives CDR1 MGHDK, CDR2 SYGVNS. The V and J ends lost 3 bases and 1 base respectively, with 12 bases between them. CDR3 length equals 15 residues. The CDR3 region has the DNA TGTGCCAGCAGTGAGACAGGTTCCTTTAACTATGGCTACACCTTC. Residues: CASSETGSFNYGYTF.

The chain's CDR3 is CASSLGDSSYEQYF. The DNA of the CDR3 is TGTGCCAGCAGCTTGGGGGACAGTTCTTACGAGCAGTACTTC. The chain recombines TRBV7-6 with TRBJ2-7, with 7 bases aligning to TRBD1. V lost 3 bases and J lost 4; bases outside the gene matches: 6. Germline loops: CDR1 SGHVS, CDR2 FNYEAQ. The length of the CDR3 is 14 residues.

The rearrangement links TRBV19 to TRBJ1-4; unclear D gene. The CDR3 extends over 14 amino acids. CDR1 is LNHDA and CDR2 is SQIVND in the germline V gene (reference sequence). V was clipped by 1 base and J by 7 bases, with 10 bases between them. The CDR3 region is CASSIVYTSEKLFF. CDR3 nucleotide sequence: TGTGCCAGTAGTATAGTTTACACGTCTGAAAAACTGTTTTTT.

V is TRBV15 and J is TRBJ2-7; 7 nucleotides agree with TRBD1. Per germline, CDR1 LNHNV and CDR2 YYDKDF (reference sequence). V lost 5 bases to trimming and J lost 2 bases; unmatched junction nucleotides: 9. This CDR3 spans 15 amino acids. CDR3 coding DNA: TGTGCCACCAGCCTCGGGACAGTACAAACCTACGAGCAGTACTTC. Its translation is CATSLGTVQTYEQYF.

The sample holds one count of this clone. The V call is TRBV28, the J call TRBJ2-1, with D perhaps TRBD2 (6 bases). The CDR3 runs to 16 residues. The germline gives CDR1 MDHEN, CDR2 SYDVKM. V dropped 6 bases and J dropped 6 bases, with 21 bases sitting between them. CDR3 sequence: CASRSLRGVPFNEQFF. Here the CDR3 DNA reads TGTGCCAGCAGATCACTTCGCGGGGTGCCTTTCAATGAGCAGTTCTTC.

This clone has only one observation. The genes are TRBV19 and TRBJ1-5; D perhaps matches TRBD1 (5 bases). This CDR3 is built from 13 residues. V lost 10 bases, J lost 6 bases, and 16 bases lay in between. Germline V gene data show CDR1 as LNHDA and CDR2 as SQIVND (reference sequence). The CDR3 coding sequence is TGTGCCACCTCCCAGGAGGGACTTCAGCCCCAGCATTTT. This translates into CATSQEGLQPQHF.